One and the same sample provided the 27 T cell receptor beta chains below, sequenced in a study of T cell responses to AZD1222 COVID-19 vaccine. The data were produced by immunoSEQ multiplex PCR, yet TCRdb's version contains in-frame clones alone and is incomplete. The table lists 120,000 to 150,000 clones, about 90% of them singletons. Sequenced here: peripheral blood, sampled on day 0 of MenACWY control vaccination. Receptor source: an adult in good health.

The CDR3 DNA sequence: TGCGCCAGTAATGGAGGGCTCACCAACACCGGGGAGCTGTTTTTT. Amino acids: CASNGGLTNTGELFF. The chain combines TRBV4-1 with TRBJ2-2; maybe TRBD2 (6 bases). V lost 9 bases and J 2 bases, leaving 16 bases between the germline ends. Germline assignment: CDR1 MGHRA and CDR2 YSYEKL. The CDR3 loop spans 15 amino acids.

The chain combines TRBV5-5 with TRBJ1-2; D is ambiguous. Per germline, CDR1 SGHKS and CDR2 YYEKEE (reference sequence). This CDR3 has 14 amino acids. Trimming took off 6 bases at V and 6 bases at J, with 18 bases between the two ends. The DNA for the CDR3 is TGTGCCAGCACCCTGAGGACTGCCGAGGATGGCTACACCTTC. Translated, it gives CASTLRTAEDGYTF.

This chain joins TRBV30 and TRBJ2-1; the D gene is possibly TRBD1 (6 bases). Trimming took 3 bases from V and 7 from J, leaving 13 bases between them. Germline CDR1 and CDR2: GTSNPN and SVGIG (reference sequence). This CDR3 contains 13 residues. The CDR3 DNA reads TGTGCCTGGAGCCCTTCAAGGGGGAATGAGCAGTTCTTC. Translated, it gives CAWSPSRGNEQFF.

This clone appeared once. The chain joins TRBV19 to TRBJ1-6, with TRBD1 identical over 8 bases. CDR1 is LNHDA and CDR2 is SQIVND in the germline V gene (reference sequence). This CDR3 has 14 residues. V dropped 9 bases and J dropped 7; count of bases not matched to a gene: 8. Here the CDR3 reads CASQLGQENSPLHF. CDR3 nucleotide sequence: TGTGCCAGCCAATTGGGACAGGAGAATTCACCCCTCCACTTT. Looking up the rest from reference TRBV19 and TRBJ1-6 gives the full variable domain: DGGITQSPKYLFRKEGQNVTLSCEQNLNHDAMYWYRQDPGQGLRLIYYSQIVNDFQKGDIAEGYSVSREKKESFPLTVTSAQKNPTAFYLCASQLGQENSPLHFGNGTRLTVT.

The chain employs TRBV4-1 and TRBJ2-2; TRBD2 might be the D (6 bases). V gave up 0 bases and J gave up 0 bases, with 11 bases separating them. CDR1 MGHRA and CDR2 YSYEKL come from the germline V gene. The CDR3 extends over 17 amino acids. CDR3 residues: CASSQEAPSANTGELFF. The CDR3, as DNA: TGCGCCAGCAGCCAAGAGGCCCCTAGCGCGAACACCGGGGAGCTGTTTTTT.

A remark on this clone: Other nucleotide sequences in the sample specify the same CDR3. The chain has TRBV5-1 and TRBJ2-7, with D possibly being TRBD1 or TRBD2 (5 bases each). Trimming stripped 3 bases from V and 1 base from J, with 8 bases between. This CDR3 region has 13 residues. Germline V CDR1 and CDR2: SGHRS, YFSETQ. The CDR3, as DNA: TGCGCCAGCAGCTCGGGACCTTCCTACGAGCAGTACTTC. This encodes CASSSGPSYEQYF.

The DNA of the CDR3 is TGTGCCAGCAGCGTAGAGGCGGAGTACAGGGGGCGCGTTTATGGCTACACCTTC. It translates to CASSVEAEYRGRVYGYTF. This sequence joins TRBV9 and TRBJ1-2; 9 bases line up with TRBD1. V lost 0 bases and J lost 5; bases outside the gene matches: 14. This CDR3 spans 18 amino acids. Germline CDR1 and CDR2: SGDLS and YYNGEE.

CDR3 region: CASRDGATNEKLFF. CDR3 sequence (DNA): TGTGCCAGCAGGGACGGTGCAACTAATGAAAAACTGTTTTTT. The chain employs TRBV6-5 and TRBJ1-4; unclear D gene. The V end was cut by 6 bases, the J end by 0 bases, with 8 bases between. CDR3 size: 14 residues. Germline lookup yields CDR1 MNHEY and CDR2 SVGAGI.

This clone has a handful of counts. This CDR3 is CAWSTGPSYGYTF. CDR3 nucleotides: TGTGCCTGGAGTACCGGGCCCAGCTATGGCTACACCTTC. The rearrangement uses TRBV30 and TRBJ1-2; the D is unclear. The V end lost 2 bases, the J end lost 4 bases, and 11 bases lay between the germline ends. The V gene's germline CDR1 is GTSNPN and CDR2 SVGIG (reference sequence). The CDR3 contains 13 residues.

The rearrangement links TRBV5-8 to TRBJ1-1; D might be TRBD1 (6 bases). Germline V gene lookup returns CDR1 SGHTS and CDR2 YDEGEE. The CDR3 is made up of 11 amino acids. The V gene lost 4 bases and the J gene lost 11 bases, with 12 bases spanning the gap. The CDR3 spells CASSRGLGAFF. The CDR3 nucleotides are TGTGCCAGCAGCCGGGGGCTAGGGGCTTTCTTT.

In this sample, this clone is medium-sized. The V and J genes are TRBV2 and TRBJ1-1; a possible D gene is TRBD1 (5 bases). Trimming took off 6 bases at V and 1 base at J, with 12 bases between the two ends. Germline V gene sequence: CDR1 SNHLY, CDR2 FYNNEI. CDR3 size: 14 residues. The CDR3 protein is CASSVDTANTEAFF. The CDR3 DNA is TGTGCCAGCAGCGTGGACACGGCGAACACTGAAGCTTTCTTT.

The chain uses TRBV18 and TRBJ2-3; TRBD1 matches 8 bases. The CDR3 spans 17 residues. Trimming took 4 bases from V and 2 from J; bases not matched to a gene: 11. The V gene's germline CDR1 is KGHSH and CDR2 LQKENI. The CDR3 sequence: CASSRTGRSPATDTQYF. The CDR3 DNA reads as TGTGCCAGCTCACGGACAGGGCGGTCACCAGCCACAGATACGCAGTATTTT.

The chain links TRBV5-1 to TRBJ1-2; 8 nucleotides line up with TRBD1. The CDR3 is made up of 16 amino acids. Germline V lookup: CDR1 SGHRS, CDR2 YFSETQ. V was pared by 0 bases and J by 4 bases, with 8 bases of the junction left unmatched. This CDR3 is CASSLATGGMAYGYTF. In nucleotides, the CDR3 is TGCGCCAGCAGCTTGGCCACAGGGGGTATGGCCTATGGCTACACCTTC.

This clone showed up just once. This sequence joins TRBV6-5 and TRBJ2-5; the D gene is possibly TRBD2 (6 bases). Per germline, CDR1 MNHEY and CDR2 SVGAGI. The CDR3 has 14 amino acids. The ends were cut back, 0 bases at V and 5 bases at J, with 10 bases in the middle. The CDR3 loop is CASSYSRDWETQYF. Here the CDR3 DNA reads TGTGCCAGCAGTTACTCTCGGGACTGGGAGACCCAGTACTTC.

V is TRBV28 and J is TRBJ1-6; the D gene is possibly TRBD1 (5 bases). V was trimmed by 5 bases and J by 8 bases, leaving 7 bases between them. Germline CDR1 and CDR2: MDHEN and SYDVKM. This CDR3 has 12 amino acids. The CDR3 loop is CASSDRHSPLHF. The CDR3 DNA sequence: TGTGCCAGCAGTGACAGACATTCACCCCTCCACTTT.

The rearrangement uses TRBV7-2 and TRBJ2-7; 11 positions match TRBD1. V lost 3 bases and J lost 7; bases outside the gene matches: 8. CDR3 length equals 15 residues. Germline lookup yields CDR1 SGHTA and CDR2 FQGNSA. The CDR3 region is CASSFTSGTGGEQYF. CDR3 nucleotides: TGTGCCAGCAGCTTTACCTCCGGGACAGGGGGGGAGCAGTACTTC.

This sequence joins TRBV28 and TRBJ2-2, with TRBD2 identical over 14 bases. CDR1 is MDHEN, CDR2 SYDVKM, per germline. The CDR3 length is 16 residues. The junction had 4 bases not matched to a gene; V was cut back by 4 bases and J by 6 bases. The CDR3 loop is CASSSVGLAGAGELFF. CDR3 sequence (DNA): TGTGCCAGCAGTTCCGTGGGACTAGCGGGAGCCGGGGAGCTGTTTTTT. Drawing the rest from reference TRBV28 and TRBJ2-2, the complete variable domain is DVKVTQSSRYLVKRTGEKVFLECVQDMDHENMFWYRQDPGLGLRLIYFSYDVKMKEKGDIPEGYSVSREKKERFSLILESASTNQTSMYLCASSSVGLAGAGELFFGEGSRLTVL.

The rearrangement uses TRBV11-2 and TRBJ2-3; D unresolved. The CDR3 is 13 residues long. Between the trimmed V and J ends, which lost 3 bases and 6 bases, there was a span of 10 bases. Germline V gene lookup returns CDR1 SGHAT and CDR2 FQNNGV. The CDR3 nucleotides read TGTGCCAGCAGCTTCCCCGCATCGGATACGCAGTATTTT. Its protein is CASSFPASDTQYF.

The chain links TRBV28 to TRBJ1-1, with a possible D match to TRBD1 (6 bases). CDR3 length: 14 amino acids. The germline CDR1 and CDR2 sequences are MDHEN and SYDVKM. V was cut by 6 bases and J by 4 bases, with 15 bases left in between. Written as DNA, the CDR3 is TGTGCCAGCAGCTTCGCAGGGGCCCCCACTGAAGCTTTCTTT. It is translated as CASSFAGAPTEAFF.

The genes are TRBV5-1 and TRBJ1-1; 8 positions match TRBD1. Per germline, CDR1 SGHRS and CDR2 YFSETQ. The CDR3 length is 15 residues. Trimming took 0 bases from V and 3 from J; bases not matched to a gene: 4. The CDR3 DNA is TGCGCCAGCAGCTTGGGGCAGGGGGCAGACACTGAAGCTTTCTTT. Translated, it gives CASSLGQGADTEAFF.

The chain recombines TRBV5-5 with TRBJ2-1; the D is unclear. Germline values: CDR1 SGHKS, CDR2 YYEKEE (reference sequence). This CDR3 contains 13 residues. V gave up 0 bases and J gave up 7 bases, with 8 bases separating them. DNA for the CDR3: TGTGCCAGCAGCTTGGGACCTCTTAATGAGCAGTTCTTC. Its protein is CASSLGPLNEQFF.

The J gene is TRBJ2-4, the V gene TRBV19; the match to TRBD2 covers 7 bases. Germline trimming cut 6 bases from V and 0 bases from J; bases unmatched to any gene: 8. The CDR3 is 16 residues long. Per germline, CDR1 LNHDA and CDR2 SQIVND (reference sequence). The chain's CDR3 is CASRAGRTLAKNIQYF. DNA for the CDR3: TGTGCCAGTAGAGCGGGGCGGACCCTAGCCAAAAACATTCAGTACTTC.

J is TRBJ1-1 and V is TRBV3-1 (or the pseudogene TRBV3-2); 8 bases fit TRBD1. Per the germline V gene, CDR1 is LGHDT and CDR2 is YNNKEL (reference sequence). V dropped 4 bases and J dropped 5; count of bases not matched to a gene: 6. The CDR3 loop spans 14 amino acids. The CDR3 spells CASSLGTGGTEAFF. The CDR3, as DNA: TGTGCCAGCAGCCTGGGCACAGGGGGTACTGAAGCTTTCTTT.

The chain has TRBV7-8 and TRBJ1-1; D ambiguous. The germline V and J ends were trimmed by 1 base and 10 bases, with 19 bases remaining between them. The CDR3 consists of 15 residues. Germline CDR1 SGHVS, CDR2 FQNEAQ. CDR3 in DNA: TGTGCCAGCAGCTTAGGAGACCCCACACCAAGAAGAGCTTTCTTT. Residues: CASSLGDPTPRRAFF. Variable domain in full (rest from reference TRBV7-8 and TRBJ1-1): GAGVSQSPRYKVAKRGQDVALRCDPISGHVSLFWYQQALGQGPEFLTYFQNEAQLDKSGLPSDRFFAERPEGSVSTLKIQRTQQEDSAVYLCASSLGDPTPRRAFFGQGTRLTVV.

CDR3 DNA: TGCGCCAGCAGCTTGGCCGCCCAGGGGGCTTCTGAGCAGTTCTTC. Translated: CASSLAAQGASEQFF. This rearrangement joins TRBV5-1 to TRBJ2-1; 8 bases are shared with TRBD1. Per the germline V gene, CDR1 is SGHRS and CDR2 is YFSETQ. The ends lost 0 bases at V and 9 bases at J; junction bases unmatched: 8. The CDR3 is 15 amino acids.

The gene calls are TRBV9 and TRBJ2-1, with TRBD1 identical over 8 bases. Germline CDR1 SGDLS, CDR2 YYNGEE. The J segment lost 7 bases and the V segment lost 4 bases, leaving 4 bases of the junction unmatched. CDR3 length: 13 residues. The CDR3 spells CASSIQGGNEQFF. The CDR3 DNA reads TGTGCCAGCAGCATACAGGGGGGTAATGAGCAGTTCTTC.

J is TRBJ1-2 and V is TRBV14; D gene uncertain. The CDR3 spans 13 residues. Germline CDR1 and CDR2: SGHDN and FVKESK. V was clipped by 0 bases and J by 2 bases, with 4 bases between them. CDR3 bases: TGTGCCAGCAGCCAAGACAGGAACTATGGCTACACCTTC. As protein: CASSQDRNYGYTF.